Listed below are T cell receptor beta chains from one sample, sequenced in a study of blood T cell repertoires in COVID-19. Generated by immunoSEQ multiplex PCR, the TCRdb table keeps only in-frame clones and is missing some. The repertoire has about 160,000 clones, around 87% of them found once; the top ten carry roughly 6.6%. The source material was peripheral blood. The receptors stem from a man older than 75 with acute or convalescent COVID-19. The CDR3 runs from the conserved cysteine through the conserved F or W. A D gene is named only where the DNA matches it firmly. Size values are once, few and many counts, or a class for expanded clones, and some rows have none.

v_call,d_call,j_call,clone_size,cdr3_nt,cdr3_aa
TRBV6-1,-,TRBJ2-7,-,TGTGCCAGCAGGGGTGGGCTCGCCTCCTACGAGCAGTACTTC,CASRGGLASYEQYF
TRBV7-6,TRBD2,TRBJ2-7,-,TGTGCCAGCAGCTTATCCAGCCCTAGCGGGAGGGGATACGAGCAGTACTTC,CASSLSSPSGRGYEQYF
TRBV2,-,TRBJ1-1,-,TGTGCCAGCAGTGAACGTACGGGATTGAACACTGAAGCTTTCTTT,CASSERTGLNTEAFF
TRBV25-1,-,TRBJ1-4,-,TGTGCCAGCAGTGAAGCGCGTACAACTAATGAAAAACTGTTTTTT,CASSEARTTNEKLFF
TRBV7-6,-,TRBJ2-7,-,TGTGCCAGCAGCCCCGCCCGGAGCCAGGGCTACGAGCAGTACTTC,CASSPARSQGYEQYF
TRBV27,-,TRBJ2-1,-,TGTGCCAGCAGTTCCCGACAGGAGCAGTTCTTC,CASSSRQEQFF
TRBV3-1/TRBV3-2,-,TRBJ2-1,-,TGTGCCAGCAGCCGGGGACAAGTTTCACCAATCGAGCAGTTCTTC,CASSRGQVSPIEQFF
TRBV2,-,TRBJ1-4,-,TGTGCCAGCAGCAGCAGGGCATTCCAAGAAAAACTGTTTTTT,CASSSRAFQEKLFF
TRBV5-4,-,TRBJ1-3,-,TGTGCCAGCAGCTTGCCCAGGGGCGGGGGAGCCTCTGGAAACACCATATATTTT,CASSLPRGGGASGNTIYF
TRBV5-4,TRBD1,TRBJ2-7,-,TGTGCCAGCAGCTCGAGGGACAGGGGATACGAGCAGTACTTC,CASSSRDRGYEQYF
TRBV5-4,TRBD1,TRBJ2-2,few,TGTGCCAGCAGATCCGGGACAGGGGTCACCGGGGAGCTGTTTTTT,CASRSGTGVTGELFF
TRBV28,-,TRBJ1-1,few,TGTGCCAGCAGCCGAGGGAATTGGAACACTGAAGCTTTCTTT,CASSRGNWNTEAFF
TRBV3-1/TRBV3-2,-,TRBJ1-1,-,TGTGCCAGTCAACACAGTGGGAACACTGAAGCTTTCTTT,CASQHSGNTEAFF
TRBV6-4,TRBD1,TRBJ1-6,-,TGTGCCAGCTCATGGACAGGTGTCGATTCACCCCTCCACTTT,CASSWTGVDSPLHF
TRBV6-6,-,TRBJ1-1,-,TGTGCCAGCAGTTATGCGGCCCGTAAGGCTTTCTTT,CASSYAARKAFF
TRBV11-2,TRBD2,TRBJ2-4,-,TGTGCCAGCAGCTTTAGCGGGGGAAGCATTCAGTACTTC,CASSFSGGSIQYF
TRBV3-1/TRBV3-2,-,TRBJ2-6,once,TGTGCCAGCAGCCATCCCTCTACCGGCTCTGGGGCCAACGTCCTGACTTTC,CASSHPSTGSGANVLTF
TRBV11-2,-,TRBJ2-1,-,TGTGCCAGCAGCCCCAGGGACTTGCGTGAGCAGTTCTTC,CASSPRDLREQFF
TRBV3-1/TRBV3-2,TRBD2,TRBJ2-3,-,TGTGCCAGCAGCCAAGAATGGCTAGCGGGGGCCCGCACAGATACGCAGTATTTT,CASSQEWLAGARTDTQYF
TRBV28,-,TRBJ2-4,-,TGTGCCAGCAGTTTCCCTAGGATTATCTTAGCCAAAAACATTCAGTACTTC,CASSFPRIILAKNIQYF
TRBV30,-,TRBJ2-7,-,TGTGCCTGGCAACTCCAGGGAGGCGAGCAGTACTTC,CAWQLQGGEQYF
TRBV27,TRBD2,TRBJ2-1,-,TGTGCCAGCAGTTTAAGGGGAAGCGGGAGTACCTACAATGAGCAGTTCTTC,CASSLRGSGSTYNEQFF
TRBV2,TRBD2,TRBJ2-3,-,TGTGCCAGCAGTACCCCGGGACTAGCGGGAAGCACAGATACGCAGTATTTT,CASSTPGLAGSTDTQYF
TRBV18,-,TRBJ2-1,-,TGTGCCAGCTCCCCTCCAGGGGACTACAATGAGCAGTTCTTC,CASSPPGDYNEQFF
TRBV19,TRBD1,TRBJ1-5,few,TGTGCCAGTAGTAGGGGGACAGGGGCCGGGAGCCAGCCCCAGCATTTT,CASSRGTGAGSQPQHF
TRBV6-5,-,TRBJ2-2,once,TGTGCCAGCAGAAAACAGGGCACGAACACCGGGGAGCTGTTTTTT,CASRKQGTNTGELFF
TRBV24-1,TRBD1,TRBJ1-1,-,TGTGCCACCAGTGGGAGACAGGGCAAAGACACTGAAGCTTTCTTT,CATSGRQGKDTEAFF
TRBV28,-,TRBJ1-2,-,TGTGCCAGCAGTACACCCACGGACTCCCAATATGGCTACACCTTC,CASSTPTDSQYGYTF
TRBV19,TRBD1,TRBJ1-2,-,TGTGCCAGTAGTAGGAGTAGGGGGCCGACTAACTATGGCTACACCTTC,CASSRSRGPTNYGYTF
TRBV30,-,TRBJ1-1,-,TGTGCCTGGAGTCCAGACTTACAATTTAACACTGAAGCTTTCTTT,CAWSPDLQFNTEAFF
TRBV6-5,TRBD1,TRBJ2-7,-,TGTGCCAGCAGGACAGGGAACTCCTACGAGCAGTACTTC,CASRTGNSYEQYF
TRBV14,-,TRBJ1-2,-,TGTGCCAGCAGCCCCCCCGGGAGGCTATCTAACTATGGCTACACCTTC,CASSPPGRLSNYGYTF
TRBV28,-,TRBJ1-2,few,TGTGCCAGCAGTTTCACTAGAGGGTGGGCCTATGGCTACACCTTC,CASSFTRGWAYGYTF
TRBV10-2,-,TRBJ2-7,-,TGCGCCAGCACAGCAATTCAGGGGGAGCAGTACTTC,CASTAIQGEQYF
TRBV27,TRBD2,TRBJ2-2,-,TGTGCCAGCAGTTTGCGGGAGGTTCCCCGGGAGCTGTTTTTT,CASSLREVPRELFF
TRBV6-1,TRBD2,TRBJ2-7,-,TGTGCCAGCAGTGAAGCGGGACTAGCGCCCTACGAGCAGTACTTC,CASSEAGLAPYEQYF
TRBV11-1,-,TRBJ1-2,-,TGTGCCAGCAGCTTAGGAGACAGGACGGGCTACACCTTC,CASSLGDRTGYTF
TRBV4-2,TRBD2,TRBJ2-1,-,TGTGCCAGCAGCCAGGAAGCGGGAGTTCAATACAATGAGCAGTTCTTC,CASSQEAGVQYNEQFF
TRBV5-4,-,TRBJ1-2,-,TGTGCCAGCAGCTTGGACGGGTATGGCTACACCTTC,CASSLDGYGYTF
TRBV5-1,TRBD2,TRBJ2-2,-,TGCGCCAGCAGCATTAGCGGGGGGGCTCCCGGGGAGCTGTTTTTT,CASSISGGAPGELFF
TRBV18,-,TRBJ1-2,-,TGTGCCAGCTCACCGGGTTTTTCCAGGGGAGTTGGTTATGGCTACACCTTC,CASSPGFSRGVGYGYTF
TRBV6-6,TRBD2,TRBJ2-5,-,TGTGCCAGCAGTTACGGCGGACTAGCGGCAGAGACCCAGTACTTC,CASSYGGLAAETQYF
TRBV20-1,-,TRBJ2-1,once,TGCAGTGCTAGTCTCAATGAGCAGTTCTTC,CSASLNEQFF
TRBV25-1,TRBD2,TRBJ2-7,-,TGTGCCAGCAGCCCGGGACTAGCGTCCCACGAGCAGTACTTC,CASSPGLASHEQYF
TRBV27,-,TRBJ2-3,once,TGTGCCAGCAGTTTGTACGACCCAGGCGGGTCAGATACGCAGTATTTT,CASSLYDPGGSDTQYF
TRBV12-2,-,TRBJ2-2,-,TGTGCAAGTCGCTCCCCGGGACTAGCGGGAGGGAGGGACACCGGGGAGCTGTTTTTT,CASRSPGLAGGRDTGELFF
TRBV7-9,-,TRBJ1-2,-,TGTGCCAGCAGCCTGGACACCTCTAACTATGGCTACACCTTC,CASSLDTSNYGYTF
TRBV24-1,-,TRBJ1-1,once,TGTGCCACCAGTGATGCGGCAAACACTGAGGAAGCTTTCTTT,CATSDAANTEEAFF
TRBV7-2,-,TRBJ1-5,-,TGTGCCAGCAGCTTAGGGGCAGCCATTAGCAATCAGCCCCAGCATTTT,CASSLGAAISNQPQHF
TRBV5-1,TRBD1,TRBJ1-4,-,TGCGCCAGCAGCTTGCTTTGGACAGGAAATAATGAAAAACTGTTTTTT,CASSLLWTGNNEKLFF
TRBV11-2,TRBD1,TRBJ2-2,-,TGTGCCAGCAGCGTCACAGGGGGACTCACCGGGGAGCTGTTTTTT,CASSVTGGLTGELFF
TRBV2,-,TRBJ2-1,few,TGTGCCAGCAGTGAATCCCACTTAGGAGGTTTCTTC,CASSESHLGGFF
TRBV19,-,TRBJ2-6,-,TGTGCCAGTAGGGAGATGAGCTCTGGGGCCAACGTCCTGACTTTC,CASREMSSGANVLTF
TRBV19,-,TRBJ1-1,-,TGTGCCAGTAGTATCGGGGTGAACACTGAAGCTTTCTTT,CASSIGVNTEAFF
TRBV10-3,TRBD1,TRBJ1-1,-,TGTGCCATCAGGGAGGGGACAGTAGCCACTGAAGCTTTCTTT,CAIREGTVATEAFF